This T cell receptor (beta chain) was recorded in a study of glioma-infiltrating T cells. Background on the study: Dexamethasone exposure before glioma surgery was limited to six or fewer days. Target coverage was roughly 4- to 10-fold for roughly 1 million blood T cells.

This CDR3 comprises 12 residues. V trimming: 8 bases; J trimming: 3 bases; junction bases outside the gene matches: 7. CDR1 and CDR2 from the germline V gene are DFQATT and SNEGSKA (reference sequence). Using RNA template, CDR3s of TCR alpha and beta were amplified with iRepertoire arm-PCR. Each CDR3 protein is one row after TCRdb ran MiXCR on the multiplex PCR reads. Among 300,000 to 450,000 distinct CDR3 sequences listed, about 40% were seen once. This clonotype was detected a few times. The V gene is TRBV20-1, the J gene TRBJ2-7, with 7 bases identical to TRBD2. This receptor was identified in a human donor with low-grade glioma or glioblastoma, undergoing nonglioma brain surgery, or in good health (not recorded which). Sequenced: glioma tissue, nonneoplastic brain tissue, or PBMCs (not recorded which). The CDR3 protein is CSSLAERYEQYF. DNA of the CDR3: TGCAGTAGCCTAGCGGAACGCTACGAGCAGTACTTC.